This TCR beta chain was recovered during a study of shared clonotypes between healthy human individuals. Study information: A donor's plate count was three for CD4 naive and three for CD4 memory; CD8 naive had two and CD8 memory one.

Terminally differentiated effector memory CD45RA+ cells were excluded by CCR7 positive selection of CD45RO-negative cells. The V end lost 7 bases, the J end lost 5 bases, and 5 bases lay between the germline ends. The CDR3 has 9 amino acids. Germline loops: CDR1 SQVTM, CDR2 ANQGSEA. In the authors' methods: ImmunoSEQ only sent back junction sequences with no quality scores, so filtering was done differently. Measured with immunoSEQ multiplex PCR; TCRdb has only the in-frame clones, and not every one. V and J calls and clone size follow that table, whereas D and trimming were derived from the DNA. The sample has about 2 million clones; approximately 94% are singletons.

Sample: naive CD8+ T cells sorted from blood. The chain carries TRBV29-1 and TRBJ1-2; D is undetermined. This clonotype was obtained from a man in his late teens or twenties in good health. For the CDR3, the DNA is TGCAGCGAGGATTATGGCTACACCTTC. Amino acids: CSEDYGYTF. Complete variable domain (other parts from reference TRBV29-1 and TRBJ1-2): SAVISQKPSRDICQRGTSLTIQCQVDSQVTMMFWYRQQPGQSLTLIATANQGSEATYESGFVIDKFPISRPNLTFSTLTVSNMSPEDSSIYLCSEDYGYTFGSGTRLTVV.